What follows are 24 T cell receptor beta chains derived from one specimen sequenced in a study of identical twins. TCRdb passed the 5' RACE reads through MiXCR, listing each CDR3 protein once. The repertoire has around 160,000 distinct CDR3 sequences, roughly 3.5% of them found once; the top ten carry 7.5% to 8.5%. The sequencing input was memory T cells sorted from blood. The receptors were gathered from a young man in good health.

Ten or more counts support this clonotype. This chain links TRBV5-1 with TRBJ2-1; 11 bases are a match to TRBD2. Looked up from germline, CDR1 is SGHRS and CDR2 is YFSETQ. V lost 8 bases to trimming and J lost 9 bases; unmatched junction nucleotides: 10. CDR3 length: 14 amino acids. The CDR3 sequence: CASRDVAGGSEQFF. The CDR3, as DNA: TGCGCCAGTCGAGATGTAGCGGGAGGGAGTGAGCAGTTCTTC.

This clonotype has at least ten counts. The chain carries TRBV5-5 and TRBJ2-1; the D is unclear. Germline CDR1 reads SGHKS; CDR2 reads YYEKEE (reference sequence). The V end lost 5 bases, the J end lost 5 bases, and 5 bases lay between the germline ends. The CDR3 is made up of 11 amino acids. CDR3 loop: CASRVNNEQFF. Written as DNA, the CDR3 is TGTGCCAGCAGGGTTAACAATGAGCAGTTCTTC.

This clonotype was counted at least ten times. The chain's CDR3 is CATSDKREVTDTQYF. The CDR3 DNA sequence: TGTGCCACCAGTGATAAACGGGAAGTGACAGATACGCAGTATTTT. The rearrangement uses TRBV24-1 and TRBJ2-3; perhaps TRBD2 as D (5 bases). The V end was cut by 3 bases, the J end by 3 bases, with 12 bases between. Germline CDR1 is KGHDR and CDR2 is SFDVKD. The CDR3 sequence is 15 residues long.

This clonotype occurred many times. This rearrangement joins TRBV29-1 to TRBJ2-2; D perhaps matches TRBD1 (6 bases). V gave up 6 bases and J gave up 5 bases, with 13 bases separating them. CDR3 size: 13 residues. Germline CDR1 reads SQVTM; CDR2 reads ANQGSEA. This chain's CDR3 is CSVRMGATGELFF. Written as DNA, the CDR3 is TGCAGCGTCCGGATGGGGGCTACCGGGGAGCTGTTTTTT.

In its sample, this clonotype was seen many times. V gene TRBV25-1 combines with J gene TRBJ1-5; D perhaps matches TRBD1 (5 bases). V lost 3 bases, J lost 5 bases, and 11 bases lay in between. Germline V lookup: CDR1 MGHDK, CDR2 SYGVNS. The CDR3 loop spans 14 amino acids. In DNA, the CDR3 is TGTGCCAGCAGTGAGCCAGGGCAAGATCAGCCCCAGCATTTT. This encodes CASSEPGQDQPQHF.

This clonotype has a count of ten or more. The rearrangement uses TRBV5-1 and TRBJ2-1; 8 bases agree with TRBD2. Trimming cost V 0 bases and J 6 bases; bases outside gene matches: 5. This CDR3 has 15 residues. Germline CDR1 and CDR2: SGHRS and YFSETQ. CDR3 sequence (DNA): TGCGCCAGCAGCTTGGCCAGCGGGAGTGTCAATGAGCAGTTCTTC. Its protein product is CASSLASGSVNEQFF.

This clonotype was counted many times. This chain uses TRBV5-1 with TRBJ2-1, with TRBD2 matching over 14 bases. The V segment lost 3 bases and the J segment 9 bases; nucleotides outside the gene matches: 5. CDR3 length: 15 residues. Per the germline V gene, CDR1 is SGHRS and CDR2 is YFSETQ. In nucleotides, the CDR3 is TGCGCCAGCAGCTACGGGACTAGCGGGAGTGGTGAGCAGTTCTTC. This encodes CASSYGTSGSGEQFF. The variable domain in full, with the rest retrieved from reference TRBV5-1 and TRBJ2-1, is KAGVTQTPRYLIKTRGQQVTLSCSPISGHRSVSWYQQTPGQGLQFLFEYFSETQRNKGNFPGRFSGRQFSNSRSEMNVSTLELGDSALYLCASSYGTSGSGEQFFGPGTRLTVL.

This clonotype appeared a few times. V usage is TRBV24-1 and J usage is TRBJ2-1, with 9 bases identical to TRBD1. This CDR3 region has 15 residues. Germline trimming cut 7 bases from V and 4 bases from J; bases unmatched to any gene: 7. Germline CDR1 reads KGHDR; CDR2 reads SFDVKD. CDR3: CATRGTGPLYNEQFF. The DNA for the CDR3 is TGTGCCACCAGGGGGACAGGGCCCTTATACAATGAGCAGTTCTTC.

This clonotype has a count of ten or more. V gene TRBV7-9 combines with J gene TRBJ1-4; 7 nucleotides line up with TRBD1. The CDR3 has 14 residues. Germline V gene lookup returns CDR1 SEHNR and CDR2 FQNEAQ (reference sequence). V trimming: 0 bases; J trimming: 8 bases; junction bases outside the gene matches: 3. In DNA form, the CDR3 reads TGTGCCAGCAGCTTAGCAGGGGGCACCGAAAAACTGTTTTTT. This encodes CASSLAGGTEKLFF.

In its sample, this clonotype was seen many times. For the CDR3, the DNA is TGCAGTGCTACCCGACTAGTCGGGCTTGTGGGGGATGAGCAGTTCTTC. This gives the protein CSATRLVGLVGDEQFF. This rearrangement joins TRBV20-1 to TRBJ2-1; D might be TRBD2 (6 bases). The V gene's germline CDR1 is DFQATT and CDR2 SNEGSKA (reference sequence). V lost 4 bases, J lost 8 bases, and 24 bases lay in between. This CDR3 is 16 amino acids long.

This clonotype was seen at least ten times. V is TRBV5-1 and J is TRBJ2-5; D gene ambiguous. This CDR3 comprises 13 residues. The germline CDR1 and CDR2 sequences are SGHRS and YFSETQ. Trimming shortened V by 0 bases and J by 5 bases, and 8 bases separated the two germline ends. This chain's CDR3 is CASSLGSWETQYF. In DNA, the CDR3 is TGCGCCAGCAGCTTGGGGAGTTGGGAGACCCAGTACTTC.

In its sample, this clonotype was seen many times. The rearrangement uses TRBV10-3 and TRBJ2-3; D gene uncertain. In germline, CDR1 is ENHRY, CDR2 SYGVKD. V dropped 10 bases and J dropped 1 base, with 15 bases sitting between them. The CDR3 is made up of 14 amino acids. The CDR3 DNA is TGTGCCACCACCCCCGGGCCACGCACAGATACGCAGTATTTT. It codes for CATTPGPRTDTQYF.

V gene TRBV5-4 combines with J gene TRBJ2-7; 14 bases are a match to TRBD2. The germline gives CDR1 SGHNT, CDR2 YYREEE (reference sequence). V was clipped by 3 bases and J by 6 bases; unmatched bases: 8. The CDR3 covers 16 residues. As DNA, the CDR3 is TGTGCCAGCAGCTCCCCGGGACTAGCGGGAGTCAGCGAGCAGTACTTC. Amino acid sequence: CASSSPGLAGVSEQYF.

This clonotype showed up many times. The V call is TRBV25-1, the J call TRBJ2-1, with D maybe TRBD2 (6 bases). The CDR3 consists of 15 residues. CDR1 MGHDK and CDR2 SYGVNS come from the germline V gene. Trimming pared 5 bases from V and 6 bases from J, leaving 17 bases between. CDR3 amino acids: CASSLLAGPLNEQFF. The CDR3 nucleotides are TGTGCCAGCAGTTTGCTGGCGGGACCCCTCAATGAGCAGTTCTTC.

The sample holds a few counts of this clonotype. V usage is TRBV5-1 and J usage is TRBJ2-3, with 9 bases that match TRBD2. J was trimmed by 2 bases and V by 1 base; bases with no gene match: 11. Germline CDR1 and CDR2: SGHRS and YFSETQ. The CDR3 runs 18 residues. CDR3 amino acids: CASSLRRSSGAYTDTQYF. CDR3 nucleotides: TGCGCCAGCAGCTTGAGACGTTCTAGCGGGGCCTACACAGATACGCAGTATTTT.

This clonotype was picked up a small number of times. The chain uses TRBV20-1 and TRBJ2-7; D tentatively reads TRBD1 or TRBD2 (5 bases each). The CDR3 is 11 amino acids. V was trimmed by 6 bases and J by 3 bases, leaving 9 bases between them. Germline V gives CDR1 DFQATT, CDR2 SNEGSKA (reference sequence). The CDR3 protein is CSAGDHYEQYF. The CDR3 DNA reads TGCAGTGCGGGGGACCACTACGAGCAGTACTTC.

This clonotype was recorded at least ten times. V and J are TRBV27 and TRBJ1-5, with 10 positions matching TRBD1. Germline values: CDR1 MNHEY, CDR2 SMNVEV (reference sequence). Trimming removed 5 bases from V and 3 bases from J; junction bases left unmatched: 4. The CDR3 is 15 amino acids. The CDR3 protein is CASSPDRGVNQPQHF. The CDR3 DNA reads as TGTGCCAGCAGTCCGGACAGGGGGGTCAATCAGCCCCAGCATTTT.

The table lists this clonotype with many counts. The rearrangement joins TRBV7-9 to TRBJ2-5; unclear D gene. The V gene lost 6 bases and the J gene lost 1 base, with 9 bases spanning the gap. Per the germline V gene, CDR1 is SEHNR and CDR2 is FQNEAQ (reference sequence). The CDR3 covers 13 residues. CDR3 bases: TGTGCCAGCAGTAAATGGGGCCAAGAGACCCAGTACTTC. Residues: CASSKWGQETQYF. The whole variable domain, remainder taken from reference TRBV7-9 and TRBJ2-5, is DTGVSQNPRHKITKRGQNVTFRCDPISEHNRLYWYRQTLGQGPEFLTYFQNEAQLEKSRLLSDRFSAERPKGSFSTLEIQRTEQGDSAMYLCASSKWGQETQYFGPGTRLLVL.

This clonotype has a count of ten or more. V and J are TRBV10-3 and TRBJ1-6; 12 nucleotides match TRBD1. V lost 6 bases to trimming and J lost 10 bases; unmatched junction nucleotides: 1. CDR1 is ENHRY and CDR2 is SYGVKD in the germline V gene. This CDR3 has 13 residues. In DNA, the CDR3 is TGTGCCATCAGGGGGACAGGGGGCTCACCCCTCCACTTT. Translating it yields CAIRGTGGSPLHF.

Ten or more counts support this clonotype. V gene TRBV27 combines with J gene TRBJ1-1, with D perhaps TRBD1 (6 bases). V shed 3 bases and J shed 4 bases, with 9 bases lying between them. The CDR3 is made up of 13 amino acids. Germline values: CDR1 MNHEY, CDR2 SMNVEV (reference sequence). CDR3 DNA sequence: TGTGCCAGCAGTTTCGACAGGTTCACTGAAGCTTTCTTT. Translating it yields CASSFDRFTEAFF.

This clonotype was seen ten or more times. The CDR3 reads CASSPTGEGNTIYF. The CDR3 region has the DNA TGTGCCAGCAGTCCCACAGGGGAAGGAAACACCATATATTTT. V is TRBV6-1 and J is TRBJ1-3; TRBD1 aligns across 7 bases. The J segment lost 4 bases and the V segment lost 5 bases, leaving 5 bases of the junction unmatched. The CDR3 has 14 residues. Looked up from germline, CDR1 is MNHNS and CDR2 is SASEGT.

In this sample, this clonotype turned up many times. The rearrangement links TRBV4-3 to TRBJ1-5; a possible D gene is TRBD1 (6 bases). The CDR3 length is 16 residues. Germline V gene lookup returns CDR1 LGHNA and CDR2 YSLEER. The ends were cut back, 0 bases at V and 7 bases at J, with 16 bases in the middle. The CDR3 nucleotides are TGCGCCAGCAGCCAAGATTCCAGGGGTGGAGGACAGCCCCAGCATTTT. Translating it yields CASSQDSRGGGQPQHF.

In its sample, this clonotype was seen many times. The V call is TRBV25-1, the J call TRBJ2-7; tentatively, D is TRBD2 (5 bases). The germline gives CDR1 MGHDK, CDR2 SYGVNS. Trimming removed 3 bases from V and 13 bases from J, with 16 bases in between. The CDR3 consists of 12 residues. This CDR3 is CASSESRERVYF. The CDR3 DNA reads as TGTGCCAGCAGTGAGAGCCGGGAACGCGTTTACTTC.

This clonotype came up many times. The chain is built from TRBV7-9 and TRBJ2-7, with 9 bases lining up with TRBD1. Germline V gene lookup returns CDR1 SEHNR and CDR2 FQNEAQ (reference sequence). This CDR3 region has 16 residues. J was trimmed by 3 bases and V by 0 bases; bases with no gene match: 6. Here the CDR3 DNA reads TGTGCCAGCAGCTTAGCGGAACCGACAGGGGGCTACGAGCAGTACTTC. It specifies CASSLAEPTGGYEQYF.